This passage covers 9 T cell receptor beta chains from one sample sequenced in a study of blood T cell repertoires in COVID-19. Here immunoSEQ multiplex PCR was the method, and the copy in TCRdb shows in-frame clones only, minus some. The sample holds a few hundred thousand clones; around 80% are singletons and the top ten take about 13%. The sequenced sample was peripheral blood. These receptor sequences come from a human donor in a cohort sampled during active COVID-19.

The CDR3 region is CAMRTSGELYTGELFF. For the CDR3, the DNA is TGTGCCATGAGGACTAGCGGGGAATTGTACACCGGGGAGCTGTTTTTT. The chain is built from TRBV10-3 and TRBJ2-2; the match to TRBD2 covers 12 bases. Germline-derived CDR1 and CDR2 are ENHRY and SYGVKD. The CDR3 runs 16 residues. Unmatched junction bases numbered 8, after V lost 9 bases and J lost 3 bases.

The chain couples TRBV18 to TRBJ2-5, with 9 bases fitting TRBD2. The J segment lost 2 bases and the V segment lost 6 bases, leaving 4 bases of the junction unmatched. The CDR3 extends over 14 amino acids. In germline, CDR1 is KGHSH, CDR2 LQKENI. CDR3 nucleotides: TGTGCCAGCTCGCTGACTAGCGGACAAGAGACCCAGTACTTC. Its translation is CASSLTSGQETQYF.

This chain uses TRBV18 with TRBJ2-2, with TRBD1 matching over 9 bases. Germline CDR1 is KGHSH and CDR2 is LQKENI. The CDR3 is 18 residues long. J was trimmed by 3 bases and V by 0 bases; bases with no gene match: 8. The chain's CDR3 is CASSPPGQGAIHTGELFF. The CDR3 DNA reads as TGTGCCAGCTCACCACCGGGACAGGGCGCAATCCACACCGGGGAGCTGTTTTTT.

The chain is built from TRBV19 and TRBJ2-7; 9 bases align to TRBD2. The germline V gene encodes CDR1 LNHDA and CDR2 SQIVND (reference sequence). CDR3 length: 17 amino acids. V lost 2 bases and J lost 0; bases outside the gene matches: 8. The CDR3 region has the DNA TGTGCCAGTAGTATAAAGACTAGCGGTTTTAGCTCCTACGAGCAGTACTTC. Its protein product is CASSIKTSGFSSYEQYF.

This chain uses TRBV28 with TRBJ2-7; 7 nucleotides agree with TRBD1. Germline values: CDR1 MDHEN, CDR2 SYDVKM. CDR3 length: 12 amino acids. The V and J ends lost 7 bases and 4 bases, in that order; junction bases with no gene match: 4. CDR3 protein: CASNSRGYEQYF. CDR3 nucleotides: TGTGCCAGCAACTCCAGGGGGTACGAGCAGTACTTC.

The CDR3 DNA reads TGTGCCAGCAGGGAATTAGCGGGAGGCTTGACAGATACGCAGTATTTT. It specifies CASRELAGGLTDTQYF. J is TRBJ2-3 and V is TRBV7-9; 10 positions match TRBD2. Germline V gene lookup returns CDR1 SEHNR and CDR2 FQNEAQ (reference sequence). V shed 6 bases, J shed 3 bases, and the junction held 9 bases outside the gene matches. This CDR3 is built from 16 residues.

This chain uses TRBV19 with TRBJ2-7, with 7 bases fitting TRBD1. V lost 3 bases to trimming and J lost 3 bases; unmatched junction nucleotides: 8. Germline CDR1 and CDR2: LNHDA and SQIVND (reference sequence). The CDR3 is 15 amino acids. CDR3 DNA sequence: TGTGCCAGTAGTATGCCGGGACAGACGGACTACGAGCAGTACTTC. Its protein is CASSMPGQTDYEQYF.

The gene calls are TRBV7-6 and TRBJ2-1, with TRBD2 matching 12 bases. Per germline, CDR1 SGHVS and CDR2 FNYEAQ. J lost 4 bases, V lost 5 bases, and 6 bases had no gene match. This CDR3 region has 16 residues. The chain's CDR3 is CASSRLTSGGYNEQFF. The DNA of the CDR3 is TGTGCCAGCAGCCGGTTGACTAGCGGGGGATACAATGAGCAGTTCTTC.

The rearrangement links TRBV7-9 to TRBJ2-7, with a weak D call TRBD1 (6 bases). The CDR3 is 14 amino acids. The ends were cut back, 8 bases at V and 0 bases at J, with 14 bases in the middle. CDR1 is SEHNR and CDR2 is FQNEAQ in the germline V gene (reference sequence). The CDR3 DNA is TGTGCCAGCGCCGGGACACCGAGCTCCTACGAGCAGTACTTC. As protein: CASAGTPSSYEQYF.